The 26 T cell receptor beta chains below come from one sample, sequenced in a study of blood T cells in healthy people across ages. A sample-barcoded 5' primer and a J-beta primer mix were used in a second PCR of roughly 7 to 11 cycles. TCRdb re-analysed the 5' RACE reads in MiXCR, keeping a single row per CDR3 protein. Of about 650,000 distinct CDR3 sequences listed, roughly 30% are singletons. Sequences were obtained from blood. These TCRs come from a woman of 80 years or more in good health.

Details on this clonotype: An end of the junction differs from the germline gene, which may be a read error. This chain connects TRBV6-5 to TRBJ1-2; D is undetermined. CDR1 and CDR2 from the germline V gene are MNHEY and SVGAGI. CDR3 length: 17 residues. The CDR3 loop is CTSSYSSSTGANYGYTF. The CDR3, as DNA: TGTACCAGCAGTTACTCGTCGAGCACGGGAGCTAACTATGGCTACACCTTC.

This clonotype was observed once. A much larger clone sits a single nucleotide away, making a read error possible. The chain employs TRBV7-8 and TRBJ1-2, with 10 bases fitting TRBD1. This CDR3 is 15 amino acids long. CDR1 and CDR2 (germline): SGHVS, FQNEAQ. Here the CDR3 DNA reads TGTGCCGGCAGCGAAGACAGGGGGCGAGGCTATGGCTACACCTTC. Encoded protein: CAGSEDRGRGYGYTF.

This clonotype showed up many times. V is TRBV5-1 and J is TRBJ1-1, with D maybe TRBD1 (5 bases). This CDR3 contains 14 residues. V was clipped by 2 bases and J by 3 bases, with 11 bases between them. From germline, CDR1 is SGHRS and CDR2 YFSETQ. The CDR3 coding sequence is TGCGCCAGCAGCTTTACAGGAAGGGACACTGAAGCTTTCTTT. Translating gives CASSFTGRDTEAFF.

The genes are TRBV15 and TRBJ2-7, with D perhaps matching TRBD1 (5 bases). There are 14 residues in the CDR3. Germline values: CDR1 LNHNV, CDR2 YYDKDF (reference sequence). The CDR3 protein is CATSRDQGSHEQYV. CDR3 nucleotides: TGTGCCACCAGCAGAGATCAGGGCTCCCACGAGCAGTACGTC.

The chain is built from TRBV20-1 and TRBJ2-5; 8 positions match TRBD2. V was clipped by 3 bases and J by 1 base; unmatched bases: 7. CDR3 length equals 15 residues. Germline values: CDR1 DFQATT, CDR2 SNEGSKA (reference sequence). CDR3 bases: TGCAGTGCTAGCCGGGATGGGACTAGCCAAGAGACCCAGTACTTC. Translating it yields CSASRDGTSQETQYF.

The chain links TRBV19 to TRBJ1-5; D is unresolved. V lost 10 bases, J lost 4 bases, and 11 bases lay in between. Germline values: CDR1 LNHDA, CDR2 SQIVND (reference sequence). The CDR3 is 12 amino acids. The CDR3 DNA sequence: TGTGCCACTTCCATGGGGAATCAGCCCCAGCATTTT. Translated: CATSMGNQPQHF. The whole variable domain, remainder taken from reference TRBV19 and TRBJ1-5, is DGGITQSPKYLFRKEGQNVTLSCEQNLNHDAMYWYRQDPGQGLRLIYYSQIVNDFQKGDIAEGYSVSREKKESFPLTVTSAQKNPTAFYLCATSMGNQPQHFGDGTRLSIL.

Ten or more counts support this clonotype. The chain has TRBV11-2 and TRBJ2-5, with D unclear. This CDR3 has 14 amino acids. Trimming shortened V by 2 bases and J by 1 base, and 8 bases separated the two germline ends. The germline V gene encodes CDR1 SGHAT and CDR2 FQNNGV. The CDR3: CASSLTDGQETQYF. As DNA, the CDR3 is TGTGCCAGCAGCTTAACGGACGGCCAAGAGACCCAGTACTTC.

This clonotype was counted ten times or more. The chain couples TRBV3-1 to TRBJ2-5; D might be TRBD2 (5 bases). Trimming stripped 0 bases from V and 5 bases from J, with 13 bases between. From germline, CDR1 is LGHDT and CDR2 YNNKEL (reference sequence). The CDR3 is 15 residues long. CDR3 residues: CASSQDLGEGETQYF. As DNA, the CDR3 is TGTGCCAGCAGCCAAGATCTCGGGGAAGGGGAGACCCAGTACTTC.

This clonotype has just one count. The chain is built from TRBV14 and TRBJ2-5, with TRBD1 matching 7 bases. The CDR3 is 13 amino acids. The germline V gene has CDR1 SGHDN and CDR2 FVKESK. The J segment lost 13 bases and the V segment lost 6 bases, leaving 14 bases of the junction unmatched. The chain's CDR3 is CASRRQGPGARYF. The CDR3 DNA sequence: TGTGCCAGCAGGCGACAGGGACCCGGGGCCCGGTACTTC.

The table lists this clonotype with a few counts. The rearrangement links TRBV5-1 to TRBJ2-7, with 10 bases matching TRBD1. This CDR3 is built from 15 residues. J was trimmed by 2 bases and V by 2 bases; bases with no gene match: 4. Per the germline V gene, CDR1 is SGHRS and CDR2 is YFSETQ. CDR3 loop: CASSFSGTGAYEQYF. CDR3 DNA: TGCGCCAGCAGCTTTTCCGGGACAGGGGCCTACGAGCAGTACTTC.

The CDR3 reads CASSRDIFYNEQYF. CDR3 in DNA: TGTGCCAGCAGTCGGGACATATTTTACAATGAGCAGTACTTC. The genes are TRBV5-5 and TRBJ2-1; possible D gene TRBD1, 6 bases. The tail of the sequence fits TRBJ2-7 better, so the J call may be wrong. From germline, CDR1 is SGHKS and CDR2 YYEKEE (reference sequence). The CDR3 runs 14 residues.

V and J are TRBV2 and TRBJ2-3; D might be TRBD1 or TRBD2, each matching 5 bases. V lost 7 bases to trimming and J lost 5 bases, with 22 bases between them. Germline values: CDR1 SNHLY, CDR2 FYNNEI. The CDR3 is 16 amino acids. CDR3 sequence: CASTPGRTFGGDTQYF. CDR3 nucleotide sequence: TGTGCCAGCACCCCTGGCAGAACGTTTGGGGGAGATACGCAGTATTTT.

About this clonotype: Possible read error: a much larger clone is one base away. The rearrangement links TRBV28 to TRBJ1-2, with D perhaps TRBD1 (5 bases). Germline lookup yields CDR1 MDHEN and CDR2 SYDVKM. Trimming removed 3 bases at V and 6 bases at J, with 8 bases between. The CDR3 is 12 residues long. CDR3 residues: CASSFWGDGYTF. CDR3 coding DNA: TGTGCCAGCAGTTTTTGGGGGGATGGCTACACCTTC.

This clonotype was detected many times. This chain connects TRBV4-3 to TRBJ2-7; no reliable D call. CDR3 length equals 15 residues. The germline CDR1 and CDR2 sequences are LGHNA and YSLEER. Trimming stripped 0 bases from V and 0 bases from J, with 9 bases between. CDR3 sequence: CASSQDILNSYEQYF. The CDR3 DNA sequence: TGCGCCAGCAGCCAAGATATTTTGAACTCCTACGAGCAGTACTTC.

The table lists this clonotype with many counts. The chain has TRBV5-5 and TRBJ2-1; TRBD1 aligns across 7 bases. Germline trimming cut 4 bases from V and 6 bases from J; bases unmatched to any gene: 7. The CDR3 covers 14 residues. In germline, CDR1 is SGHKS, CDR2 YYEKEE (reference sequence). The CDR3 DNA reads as TGTGCCAGCAGCCAACAGGGGTTACGCAATGAGCAGTTCTTC. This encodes CASSQQGLRNEQFF.

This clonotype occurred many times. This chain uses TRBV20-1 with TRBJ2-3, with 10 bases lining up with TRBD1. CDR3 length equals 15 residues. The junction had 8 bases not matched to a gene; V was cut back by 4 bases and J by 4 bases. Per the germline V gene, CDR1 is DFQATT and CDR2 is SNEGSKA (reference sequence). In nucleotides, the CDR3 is TGCAGTGCTACGGGGACAGGGGCTCTTGCAGATACGCAGTATTTT. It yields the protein CSATGTGALADTQYF.

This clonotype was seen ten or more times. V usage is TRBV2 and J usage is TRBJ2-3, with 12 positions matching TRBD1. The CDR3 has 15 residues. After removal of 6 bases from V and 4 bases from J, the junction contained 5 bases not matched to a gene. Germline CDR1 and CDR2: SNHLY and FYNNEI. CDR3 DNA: TGTGCCAGCAGGGGACAGGGGGCGGTCGCAGATACGCAGTATTTT. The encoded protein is CASRGQGAVADTQYF. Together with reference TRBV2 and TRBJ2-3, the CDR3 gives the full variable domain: EPEVTQTPSHQVTQMGQEVILRCVPISNHLYFYWYRQILGQKVEFLVSFYNNEISEKSEIFDDQFSVERPDGSNFTLKIRSTKLEDSAMYFCASRGQGAVADTQYFGPGTRLTVL.

CDR3 sequence (DNA): TGCGCCAGCAGCTTGGAGGTAGCGGGGGGAAATGAGCAGTTCTTC. The encoded protein is CASSLEVAGGNEQFF. The chain carries TRBV5-1 and TRBJ2-1, with 10 bases lining up with TRBD2. Germline CDR1 and CDR2: SGHRS and YFSETQ. The CDR3 covers 15 residues. The V and J ends lost 0 bases and 7 bases, in that order; junction bases with no gene match: 4.

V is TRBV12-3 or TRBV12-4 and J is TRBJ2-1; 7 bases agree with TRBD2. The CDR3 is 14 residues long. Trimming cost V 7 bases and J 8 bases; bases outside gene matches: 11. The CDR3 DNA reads TGTGCCAGCATCGAACCTAGCGGTATCCATGAGCAGTTCTTC. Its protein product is CASIEPSGIHEQFF.

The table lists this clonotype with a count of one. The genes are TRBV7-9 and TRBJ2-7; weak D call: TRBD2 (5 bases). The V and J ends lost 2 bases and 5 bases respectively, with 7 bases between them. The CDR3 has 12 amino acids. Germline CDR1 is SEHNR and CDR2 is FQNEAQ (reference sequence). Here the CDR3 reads CASSLLRDEQYF. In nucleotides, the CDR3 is TGTGCCAGCAGCTTACTGCGGGACGAGCAGTACTTC.

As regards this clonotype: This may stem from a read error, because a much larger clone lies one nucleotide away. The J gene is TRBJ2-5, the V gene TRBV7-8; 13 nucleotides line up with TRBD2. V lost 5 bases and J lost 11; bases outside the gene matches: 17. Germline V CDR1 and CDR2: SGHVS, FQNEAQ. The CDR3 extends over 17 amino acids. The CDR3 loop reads CASSPSGTSGDNNEQYF. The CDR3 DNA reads TGTGCCAGCAGCCCCAGCGGGACTAGCGGGGATAACAATGAGCAGTACTTC.

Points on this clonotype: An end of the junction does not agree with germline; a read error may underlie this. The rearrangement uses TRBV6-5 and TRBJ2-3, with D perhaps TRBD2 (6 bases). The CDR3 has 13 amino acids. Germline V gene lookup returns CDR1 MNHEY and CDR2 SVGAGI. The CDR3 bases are TGTACCAGCAGCCGGGGGACCGGGGATACGCAGTATTTT. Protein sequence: CTSSRGTGDTQYF.

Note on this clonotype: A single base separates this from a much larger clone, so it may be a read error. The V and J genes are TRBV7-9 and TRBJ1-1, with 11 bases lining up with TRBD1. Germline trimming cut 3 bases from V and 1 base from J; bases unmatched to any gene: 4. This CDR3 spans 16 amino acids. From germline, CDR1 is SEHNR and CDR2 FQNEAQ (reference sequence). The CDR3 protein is CASSFRTGGKNTEAFF. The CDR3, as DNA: TGTGCCAGCAGCTTTCGGACAGGGGGCAAGAACACTGAAGCTTTCTTT. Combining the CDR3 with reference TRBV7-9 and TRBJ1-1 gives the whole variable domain DTGVSQNPRHKITKRGQNVTFRCDPISEHNRLYWYRQTLGQGPEFLTYFQNEAQLEKSRLLSDRFSAERPKGSFSTLEIQRTEQGDSAMYLCASSFRTGGKNTEAFFGQGTRLTVV.

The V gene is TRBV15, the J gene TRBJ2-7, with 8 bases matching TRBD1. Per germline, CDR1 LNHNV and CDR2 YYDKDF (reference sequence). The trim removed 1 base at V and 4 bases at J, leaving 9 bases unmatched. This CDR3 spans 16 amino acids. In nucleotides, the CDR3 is TGTGCCACCAGCAGAGTCCCATTCGACAGGGGATACGAGCAGTACTTC. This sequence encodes CATSRVPFDRGYEQYF.

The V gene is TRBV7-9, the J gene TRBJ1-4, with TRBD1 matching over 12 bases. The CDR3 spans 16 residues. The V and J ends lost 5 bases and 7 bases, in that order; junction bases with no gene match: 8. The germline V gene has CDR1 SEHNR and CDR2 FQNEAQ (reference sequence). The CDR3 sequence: CASSTGQGARGEKLFF. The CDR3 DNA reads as TGTGCCAGCAGCACGGGACAGGGGGCGCGCGGTGAAAAACTGTTTTTT.

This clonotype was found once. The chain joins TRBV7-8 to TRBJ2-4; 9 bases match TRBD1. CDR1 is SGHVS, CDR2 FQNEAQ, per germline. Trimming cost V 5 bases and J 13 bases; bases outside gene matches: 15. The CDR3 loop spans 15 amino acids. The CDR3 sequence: CASSLGFRTGDEQYF. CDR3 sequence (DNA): TGTGCCAGCAGCCTAGGATTCAGGACAGGGGATGAGCAGTACTTC.